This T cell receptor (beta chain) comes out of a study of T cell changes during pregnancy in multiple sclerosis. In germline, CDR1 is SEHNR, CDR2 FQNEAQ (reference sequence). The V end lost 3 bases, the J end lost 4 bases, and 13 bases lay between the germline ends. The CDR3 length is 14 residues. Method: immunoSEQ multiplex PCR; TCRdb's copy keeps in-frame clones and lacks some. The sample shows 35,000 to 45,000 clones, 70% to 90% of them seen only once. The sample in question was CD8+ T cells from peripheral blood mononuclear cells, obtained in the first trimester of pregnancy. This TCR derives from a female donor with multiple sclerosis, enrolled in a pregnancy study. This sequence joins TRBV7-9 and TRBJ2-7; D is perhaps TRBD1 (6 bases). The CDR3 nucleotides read TGTGCCAGCAGCTTCCTAGGGGGAAATTACGAGCAGTACTTC. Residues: CASSFLGGNYEQYF.